The 25 T cell receptor beta chains below all came from one sample that was sequenced in a study of blood T cell repertoires in COVID-19. Assay: immunoSEQ multiplex PCR; the TCRdb copy retains only in-frame clones and omits some. The sample comprises approximately 190,000 clones, 80% to 90% of which are singletons, and more than 4.5% rests with the top ten. The sample taken for sequencing was peripheral blood. The receptors come from a woman aged 70-85 years with active or convalescent COVID-19.

The V call is TRBV28, the J call TRBJ2-7; tentative D call: TRBD1 (5 bases). This CDR3 is built from 13 residues. The V gene's germline CDR1 is MDHEN and CDR2 SYDVKM. Between the trimmed V and J ends, which lost 6 bases and 7 bases, there was a span of 16 bases. The CDR3 sequence is CASSPYQRGEQYF. The CDR3 DNA is TGTGCCAGCAGCCCGTATCAAAGGGGAGAGCAGTACTTC.

The chain couples TRBV2 to TRBJ2-3; 8 bases are a match to TRBD2. Trimming at V came to 6 bases and at J to 3 bases, leaving 11 bases not matched to a gene. This CDR3 comprises 16 residues. Looked up from germline, CDR1 is SNHLY and CDR2 is FYNNEI. Here the CDR3 DNA reads TGTGCCAGCAGGGGGGGTCGCCGGGAGGGAACAGATACGCAGTATTTT. Amino acids: CASRGGRREGTDTQYF.

This clone appeared a single time. The V and J genes are TRBV11-3 and TRBJ2-4; TRBD1 agrees at 10 bases. With V trimmed by 5 bases and J by 0 bases, 16 bases remained unmatched. Germline V gene sequence: CDR1 SGHNT, CDR2 YENEEA. This CDR3 region has 20 residues. The CDR3 DNA follows: TGTGCCAGCAGCCCCGCCGTGGACAGGGGGTTGGGAGGAGCCAAAAACATTCAGTACTTC. This codes for CASSPAVDRGLGGAKNIQYF. Drawing the rest from reference TRBV11-3 and TRBJ2-4, the complete variable domain is EAGVVQSPRYKIIEKKQPVAFWCNPISGHNTLYWYLQNLGQGPELLIRYENEEAVDDSQLPKDRFSAERLKGVDSTLKIQPAELGDSAVYLCASSPAVDRGLGGAKNIQYFGAGTRLSVL.

V usage is TRBV5-1 and J usage is TRBJ2-1; 10 bases fit TRBD2. The V segment lost 0 bases and the J segment 9 bases; nucleotides outside the gene matches: 0. This CDR3 is built from 13 residues. Per the germline V gene, CDR1 is SGHRS and CDR2 is YFSETQ. CDR3 in amino acids: CASSLGTSGEQFF. In nucleotides, the CDR3 is TGCGCCAGCAGCTTGGGGACTAGCGGTGAGCAGTTCTTC.

This chain connects TRBV19 to TRBJ2-1, with D maybe TRBD2 (6 bases). CDR1 is LNHDA, CDR2 SQIVND, per germline (reference sequence). The ends were cut back, 6 bases at V and 0 bases at J, with 6 bases in the middle. This CDR3 has 13 residues. CDR3 in amino acids: CASRDYSYNEQFF. The CDR3 nucleotides read TGTGCCAGTAGGGACTACTCCTACAATGAGCAGTTCTTC.

The V call is TRBV18, the J call TRBJ2-1, with D perhaps matching TRBD2 (6 bases). The length of the CDR3 is 15 residues. The V end lost 0 bases, the J end lost 6 bases, and 12 bases lay between the germline ends. Per the germline V gene, CDR1 is KGHSH and CDR2 is LQKENI. CDR3 loop: CASSPPPLGGNEQFF. The CDR3 DNA reads TGTGCCAGCTCACCACCTCCCTTGGGAGGCAATGAGCAGTTCTTC.

V and J are TRBV12-3 or TRBV12-4 and TRBJ1-1, with 7 bases matching TRBD1. V lost 3 bases, J lost 4 bases, and 2 bases stayed unmatched. The CDR3 sequence is 13 residues long. The CDR3 coding sequence is TGTGCCAGCAGTTTCAACAGGGGCACTGAAGCTTTCTTT. This gives the protein CASSFNRGTEAFF.

The genes are TRBV6-5 and TRBJ1-3; the D is unclear. CDR3 length equals 13 residues. Germline V gene data show CDR1 as MNHEY and CDR2 as SVGAGI. Trimming removed 8 bases from V and 4 bases from J, with 12 bases in between. The CDR3, as DNA: TGTGCCAGCGGCTCTTCGGGGGGAAACACCATATATTTT. Its protein product is CASGSSGGNTIYF.

A few counts support this clone. The chain combines TRBV5-4 with TRBJ1-2, with D perhaps TRBD1 (5 bases). V lost 3 bases and J lost 5, with 17 bases in between. Germline loops: CDR1 SGHNT, CDR2 YYREEE (reference sequence). This CDR3 comprises 15 residues. CDR3 DNA: TGTGCCAGCAGCTCTGATAGGGGTGTAAGATATGGCTACACCTTC. Its translation is CASSSDRGVRYGYTF.

The chain couples TRBV28 to TRBJ1-2, with TRBD1 identical over 8 bases. Trimming cost V 6 bases and J 4 bases; bases outside gene matches: 10. The CDR3 contains 15 residues. Germline values: CDR1 MDHEN, CDR2 SYDVKM. CDR3 protein: CASSPLDRVSYGYTF. CDR3 in DNA: TGTGCCAGCAGCCCTCTGGACAGGGTTAGCTATGGCTACACCTTC.

The V call is TRBV4-1, the J call TRBJ2-3, with D perhaps matching TRBD1 (6 bases). This CDR3 is built from 16 residues. Germline CDR1 reads MGHRA; CDR2 reads YSYEKL. V was cut by 3 bases and J by 3 bases, with 16 bases left in between. In nucleotides, the CDR3 is TGCGCCAGCAGCCAGAGAGACAGGATCGCTACAGATACGCAGTATTTT. Protein sequence: CASSQRDRIATDTQYF.

V and J are TRBV7-9 and TRBJ1-4; no clear D gene. Germline V gene data show CDR1 as SEHNR and CDR2 as FQNEAQ (reference sequence). This CDR3 has 16 residues. V was shortened by 1 base and J by 7 bases, with 16 bases between the two germline ends. CDR3 amino acids: CASSLDNREDGEKLFF. The DNA of the CDR3 is TGTGCCAGCAGCTTAGACAACCGGGAAGACGGTGAAAAACTGTTTTTT. Using reference TRBV7-9 and TRBJ1-4 for the parts outside the CDR3, the full variable domain is DTGVSQNPRHKITKRGQNVTFRCDPISEHNRLYWYRQTLGQGPEFLTYFQNEAQLEKSRLLSDRFSAERPKGSFSTLEIQRTEQGDSAMYLCASSLDNREDGEKLFFGSGTQLSVL.

The chain carries TRBV6-5 and TRBJ1-2, with D possibly matching TRBD1 (5 bases). Germline CDR1 is MNHEY and CDR2 is SVGAGI. The germline V and J ends were trimmed by 5 bases and 7 bases, with 14 bases remaining between them. The CDR3 sequence is 13 residues long. CDR3 in DNA: TGTGCCAGCAGTACGGGGGTCGTTGGTGGCTACACCTTC. Its protein is CASSTGVVGGYTF.

V gene TRBV3-1 (or the pseudogene TRBV3-2) combines with J gene TRBJ2-7; D is possibly TRBD1 (5 bases). Germline V lookup: CDR1 LGHDT, CDR2 YNNKEL (reference sequence). The CDR3 has 13 residues. V was trimmed by 3 bases and J by 2 bases, leaving 8 bases between them. The CDR3 DNA follows: TGTGCCAGCAGCCAGGCAGGGACCTACGAGCAGTACTTC. Residues: CASSQAGTYEQYF.

The chain uses TRBV6-5 and TRBJ2-1; 7 bases match TRBD1. In germline, CDR1 is MNHEY, CDR2 SVGAGI. CDR3 length: 14 amino acids. V shed 0 bases and J 10 bases; nucleotides not matched to a gene: 6. CDR3 bases: TGTGCCAGCAGTTACTCGATAGGGGGCGGCGAGCAGTTCTTC. The encoded protein is CASSYSIGGGEQFF.

The genes are TRBV25-1 and TRBJ2-1; 12 positions agree with TRBD2. The V segment lost 4 bases and the J segment 12 bases; nucleotides outside the gene matches: 7. CDR3 length equals 14 residues. In germline, CDR1 is MGHDK, CDR2 SYGVNS. CDR3 region: CASSGSPGLAGQFF. CDR3 sequence (DNA): TGTGCCAGCAGTGGGTCGCCGGGACTAGCGGGGCAGTTCTTC.

This clone appeared a single time. The rearrangement uses TRBV7-9 and TRBJ2-5, with 9 bases that match TRBD2. This CDR3 has 17 amino acids. Trimming removed 3 bases from V and 4 bases from J; junction bases left unmatched: 12. Germline V gives CDR1 SEHNR, CDR2 FQNEAQ (reference sequence). The CDR3 region has the DNA TGTGCCAGCAGCTTTAGTAGCGGGAGTACCCGGGGAGAGACCCAGTACTTC. Residues: CASSFSSGSTRGETQYF.

The rearrangement links TRBV5-1 to TRBJ1-2; 7 positions agree with TRBD1. Germline trimming cut 3 bases from V and 5 bases from J; bases unmatched to any gene: 4. The CDR3 is made up of 13 amino acids. The V gene's germline CDR1 is SGHRS and CDR2 YFSETQ. CDR3: CASSSTGQYGYTF. As DNA, the CDR3 is TGCGCCAGCAGCTCCACGGGACAGTATGGCTACACCTTC.

The genes are TRBV10-3 and TRBJ2-5; tentative D call: TRBD1 (6 bases). The germline V gene encodes CDR1 ENHRY and CDR2 SYGVKD. The CDR3 is 14 amino acids. V was clipped by 6 bases and J by 4 bases, with 15 bases between them. Here the CDR3 reads CAISHHRAAETQYF. DNA of the CDR3: TGTGCCATCAGCCACCACAGGGCGGCAGAGACCCAGTACTTC.

The V call is TRBV7-6, the J call TRBJ1-5, with D unclear. The CDR3 is made up of 16 amino acids. V shed 1 base and J shed 6 bases, with 16 bases lying between them. Germline-derived CDR1 and CDR2 are SGHVS and FNYEAQ. CDR3 nucleotide sequence: TGTGCCAGCAGCTTAGGTTCGGGAGGGCCGGGTCAGCCCCAGCATTTT. It translates to CASSLGSGGPGQPQHF.

J is TRBJ1-4 and V is TRBV7-2; no clear D gene. The CDR3 has 14 amino acids. V lost 2 bases and J 5 bases, leaving 9 bases between the germline ends. Germline V CDR1 and CDR2: SGHTA, FQGNSA. CDR3 region: CASSLRGRNEKLFF. The CDR3 DNA reads TGTGCCAGCAGCTTACGGGGTCGGAATGAAAAACTGTTTTTT.

The chain carries TRBV28 and TRBJ1-6, with D possibly matching TRBD1 (5 bases). This CDR3 contains 13 residues. Looked up from germline, CDR1 is MDHEN and CDR2 is SYDVKM. Trimming cost V 5 bases and J 7 bases, with 9 bases left between them. The CDR3 reads CASSNTGNSPLHF. In DNA, the CDR3 is TGTGCCAGCAGTAATACAGGAAATTCACCCCTCCACTTT.

This clone was counted a few times. Other DNA sequences in the same sample also yield this CDR3. This chain uses TRBV7-3 with TRBJ2-1; no definite D call. Germline CDR1 and CDR2: SGHTA and FQGTGA. Trimming cost V 5 bases and J 0 bases, with 11 bases left between them. CDR3 length equals 15 residues. CDR3 region: CASSPAPSSYNEQFF. The CDR3 bases are TGTGCCAGCAGCCCAGCCCCTAGCTCCTACAATGAGCAGTTCTTC.

The chain carries TRBV11-2 and TRBJ2-1; the D gene is possibly TRBD2 (6 bases). Deletions cut 5 bases from V and 7 bases from J, with 15 bases between. CDR3 length: 14 residues. Germline-derived CDR1 and CDR2 are SGHAT and FQNNGV. Written as DNA, the CDR3 is TGTGCCAGCAGCCCGGCGGGACTGACAAATGAGCAGTTCTTC. It translates to CASSPAGLTNEQFF.

The rearrangement links TRBV4-2 to TRBJ2-7; TRBD1 matches 9 bases. This CDR3 comprises 17 residues. The germline V gene has CDR1 LGHNA and CDR2 YNFKEQ. V shed 2 bases, J shed 5 bases, and the junction held 13 bases outside the gene matches. As DNA, the CDR3 is TGTGCCAGCAGCCAAAAGGGGATGGGGACAGGGTCCCACGAGCAGTACTTC. Protein: CASSQKGMGTGSHEQYF.